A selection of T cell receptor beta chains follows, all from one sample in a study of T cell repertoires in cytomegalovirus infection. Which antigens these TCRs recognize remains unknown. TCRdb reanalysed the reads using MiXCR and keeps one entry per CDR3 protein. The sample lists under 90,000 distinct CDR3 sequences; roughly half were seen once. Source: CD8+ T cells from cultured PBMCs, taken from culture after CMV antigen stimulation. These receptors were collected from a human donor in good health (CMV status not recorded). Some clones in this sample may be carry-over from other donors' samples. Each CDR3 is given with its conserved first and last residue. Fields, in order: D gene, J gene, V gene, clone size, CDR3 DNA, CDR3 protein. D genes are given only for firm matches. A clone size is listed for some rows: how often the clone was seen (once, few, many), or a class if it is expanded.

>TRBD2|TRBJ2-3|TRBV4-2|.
TGTGCCAGCAGCCAAGAAATTCAACTAGCGGGAGGGCTCACAGATACGCAGTATTTT
CASSQEIQLAGGLTDTQYF
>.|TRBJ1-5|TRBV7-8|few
TGTGCCAGCAGCTTATCGATTGGGCAGGGAGGAGGTCAGCCCCAGCATTTT
CASSLSIGQGGGQPQHF
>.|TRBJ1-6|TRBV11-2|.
TGTGCCAGCAGCTTAGATCCTCCAGGGACTAATTCACCCCTCCACTTT
CASSLDPPGTNSPLHF
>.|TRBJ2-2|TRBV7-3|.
TGTGCCAGCAGCTTAACCCCAGGAAGGAACACCGGGGAGCTGTTTTTT
CASSLTPGRNTGELFF
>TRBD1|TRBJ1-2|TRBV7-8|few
TGTGCCAGCAAGAGACAGGGACGGAATGGCTACACCTTC
CASKRQGRNGYTF
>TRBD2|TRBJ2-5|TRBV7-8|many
TGTGCCAGCAGCTGGGCCATGGGGGGGTTCGGGACCCAGTACTTC
CASSWAMGGFGTQYF
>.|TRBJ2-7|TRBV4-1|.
TGCGCCAGCAGCCAAGAGGAGACTACCTACGAGCAGTACTTC
CASSQEETTYEQYF
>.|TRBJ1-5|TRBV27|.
TGTGCCAGCAGTTTAAGCAGGGTAGGCAATCAGCCCCAGCATTTT
CASSLSRVGNQPQHF
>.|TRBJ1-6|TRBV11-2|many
TGTGCCAGCAGCTTAGCTTGGAGGGGACGAGAGGGTGGTGGTAATTCACCCCTCCACTTT
CASSLAWRGREGGGNSPLHF
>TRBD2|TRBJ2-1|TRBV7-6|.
TGTGCCAGCAGCTTAGCGTCCGGGACTAGGATTTTAGGTGAGCAGTTCTTC
CASSLASGTRILGEQFF
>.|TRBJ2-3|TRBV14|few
TGTGCCAGCAGCCAGAATCCCGTGGAAACTGGCACAGATACGCAGTATTTT
CASSQNPVETGTDTQYF
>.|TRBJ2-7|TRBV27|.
TGTGCCAGCAGTCTACAGGACAACTCCTACGAGCAGTACTTC
CASSLQDNSYEQYF
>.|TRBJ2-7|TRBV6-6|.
TGTGCCACCTCTCCCTTCCGGGGTTACGAGCAGTACTTC
CATSPFRGYEQYF
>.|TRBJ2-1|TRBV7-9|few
TGTGCCAGCATCCCCCCGAGGGGCGAGCAGTTCTTC
CASIPPRGEQFF
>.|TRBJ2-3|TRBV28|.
TGTGCCAGCAGTCCCCTCTGGGGTAGCACAGATACGCAGTATTTT
CASSPLWGSTDTQYF
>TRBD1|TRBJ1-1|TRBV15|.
TGTGCCACCAGCAGAGAGGGCAGGGGGTCGTGGAACACTGAAGCTTTCTTT
CATSREGRGSWNTEAFF
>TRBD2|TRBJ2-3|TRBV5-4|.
TGTGCCAGCAGCTTGGGATTAGCGGGGGTCACAGATACGCAGTATTTT
CASSLGLAGVTDTQYF
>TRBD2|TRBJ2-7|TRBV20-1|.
TGCAGTGCTAGGCCCTTATTAGCGGGGGGGCACGAGCAGTACTTC
CSARPLLAGGHEQYF
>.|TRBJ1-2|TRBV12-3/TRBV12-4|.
TGTGCCAGCAGTATAGGGACTCAACCTCCTAACTATGGCTACACCTTC
CASSIGTQPPNYGYTF
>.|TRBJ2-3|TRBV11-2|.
TGTGCCAGCAGCCGAGTCGGCAGGGGAATAGATACGCAGTATTTT
CASSRVGRGIDTQYF
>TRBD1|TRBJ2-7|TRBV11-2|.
TGTGCCAGCAGCTTAGAACCAGGGGGCTCCTACGAGCAGTACTTC
CASSLEPGGSYEQYF
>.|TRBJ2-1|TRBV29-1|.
TGCAGCATTCGGACAGAGAACTACAATGAGCAGTTCTTC
CSIRTENYNEQFF
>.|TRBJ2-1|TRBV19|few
TGTGCCAGTTCTCATGGAACCTCCTACAATGAGCAGTTCTTC
CASSHGTSYNEQFF
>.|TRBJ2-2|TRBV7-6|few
TGTGCCAGCAGCCCTGGACGCCCGAACACCGGGGAGCTGTTTTTT
CASSPGRPNTGELFF
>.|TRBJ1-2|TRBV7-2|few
TGTGCCAGCAGCTCAGGGTGGGGGGAGGGCAGCACTAACTATGGCTACACCTTC
CASSSGWGEGSTNYGYTF
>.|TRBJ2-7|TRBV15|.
TGTGCCACCAGCAGAGATTCCAGCGGCCACGAGCAGTACTTC
CATSRDSSGHEQYF
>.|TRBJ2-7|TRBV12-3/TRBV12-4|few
TGTGCCAGCAGTCCAAAAGACGGAGCTCTTATCTACGAGCAGTACTTC
CASSPKDGALIYEQYF
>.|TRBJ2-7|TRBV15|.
TGTGCCACCAGCAGTTCATCACTAGCCACCTCCTACGAGCAGTACTTC
CATSSSSLATSYEQYF
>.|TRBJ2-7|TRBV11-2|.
TGTGCCAGCAGCTTAGGGGTGGCGCCATCCTACGAGCAGTACTTC
CASSLGVAPSYEQYF
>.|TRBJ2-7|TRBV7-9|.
TGTGCCAGCAGCTTATGGGGTGAAACCTACGAGCAGTACTTC
CASSLWGETYEQYF
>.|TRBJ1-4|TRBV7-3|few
TGTGCCAGCAGCTCGTCGGATAGGGGGTACGAAGAAAAACTGTTTTTT
CASSSSDRGYEEKLFF
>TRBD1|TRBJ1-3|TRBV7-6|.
TGTGCCAGCAGCGAACGGACAGGCTCTGGAAACACCATATATTTT
CASSERTGSGNTIYF
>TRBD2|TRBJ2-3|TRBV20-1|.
TGCAGTGCTCCCGGGACTAGGGGGGGCGCAGATACGCAGTATTTT
CSAPGTRGGADTQYF
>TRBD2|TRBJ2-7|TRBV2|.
TGTGCCAGCAATTCGCGGGAGGACTGGTGGGAGCAGTACTTC
CASNSREDWWEQYF
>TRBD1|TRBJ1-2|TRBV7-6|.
TGTGCCAGCAGCTTGGGACTGACAGGGGATGGCTACACCTTC
CASSLGLTGDGYTF
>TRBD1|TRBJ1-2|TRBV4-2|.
TGTGCCAGCAGCCAAGGGGACAGAACTAACTATGGCTACACCTTC
CASSQGDRTNYGYTF
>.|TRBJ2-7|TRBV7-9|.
TGTGCCAGCAGCTTAGGTCCGGGTTTGAGCTCCTACGAGCAGTGCTTC
CASSLGPGLSSYEQCF
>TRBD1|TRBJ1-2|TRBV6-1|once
TGTGCCAGCAGCCCTGACAGGGGACCCTATGGCTACACCTTC
CASSPDRGPYGYTF
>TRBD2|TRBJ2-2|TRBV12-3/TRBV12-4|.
TGTGCCAGCAGCATCGGACTAGCGGGAGTTTCGAACACCGGGGAGCTGTTTTTT
CASSIGLAGVSNTGELFF
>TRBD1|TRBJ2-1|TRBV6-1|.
TGTGCCAGCAGTAGACAGGGCCTATGGTTCGTAGGCAATGAGCAGTTCTTC
CASSRQGLWFVGNEQFF
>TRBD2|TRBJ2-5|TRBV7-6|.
TGTGCCAGCAGGGAAGCGGGAGGTTCTAAAGAGACCCAGTACTTC
CASREAGGSKETQYF